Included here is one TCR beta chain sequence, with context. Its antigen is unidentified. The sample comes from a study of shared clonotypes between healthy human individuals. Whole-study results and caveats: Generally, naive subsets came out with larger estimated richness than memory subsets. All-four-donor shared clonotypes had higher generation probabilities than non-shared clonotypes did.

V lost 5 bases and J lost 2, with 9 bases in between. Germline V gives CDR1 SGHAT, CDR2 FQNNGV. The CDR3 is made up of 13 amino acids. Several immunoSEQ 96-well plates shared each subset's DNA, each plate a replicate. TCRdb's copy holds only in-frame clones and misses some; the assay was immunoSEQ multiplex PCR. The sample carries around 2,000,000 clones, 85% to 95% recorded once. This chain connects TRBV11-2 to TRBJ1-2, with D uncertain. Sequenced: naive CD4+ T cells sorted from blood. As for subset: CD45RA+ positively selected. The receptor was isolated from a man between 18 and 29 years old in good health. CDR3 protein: CASSTMGNYGYTF. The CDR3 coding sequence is TGTGCCAGCAGCACGATGGGGAACTATGGCTACACCTTC. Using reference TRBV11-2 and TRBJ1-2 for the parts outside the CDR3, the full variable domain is EAGVAQSPRYKIIEKRQSVAFWCNPISGHATLYWYQQILGQGPKLLIQFQNNGVVDDSQLPKDRFSAERLKGVDSTLKIQPAKLEDSAVYLCASSTMGNYGYTFGSGTRLTVV.